This T cell receptor beta chain was identified during a study of CXCR3-negative and CXCR3-positive naive CD8 T cells. CDR3 length: 16 residues. Carrying UMI labels, the TRB cDNA libraries were prepared through 5' RACE. Reanalyzing the 5' RACE reads, TCRdb keeps one entry per CDR3 protein, without DNA. The listing contains roughly 89,000 distinct CDR3 sequences. This TCR was recovered from a human donor in good health. Some clones in this sample may be carry-over from other donors' samples. Sequencing used naive CXCR3- CD8+ T cells from blood. Stated subset: CD45RO-CCR7+CD27+CD95- naive CD8+ T cells lacking CXCR3 (TNR3-). The chain couples TRBV12-3 or TRBV12-4 to TRBJ1-6; TCRdb's D call of TRBD1 is untestable without DNA. CDR3 in amino acids: CAIFSGPTSYNSPLHF.